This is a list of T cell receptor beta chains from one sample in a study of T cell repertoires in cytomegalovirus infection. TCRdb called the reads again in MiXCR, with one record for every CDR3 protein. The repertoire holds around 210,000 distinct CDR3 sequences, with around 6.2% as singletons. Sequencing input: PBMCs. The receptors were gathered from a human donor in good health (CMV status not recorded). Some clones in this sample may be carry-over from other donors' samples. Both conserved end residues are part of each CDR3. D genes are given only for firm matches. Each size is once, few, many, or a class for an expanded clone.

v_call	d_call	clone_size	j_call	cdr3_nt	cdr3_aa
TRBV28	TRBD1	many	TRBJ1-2	TGTGCCAGCAGTTCGCAGGGGGCGCCGGGCTACACCTTC	CASSSQGAPGYTF
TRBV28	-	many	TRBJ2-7	TGTGCCAGCAGAGAGCCCGGGACACCTTCCTACGAGCAGTACTTC	CASREPGTPSYEQYF
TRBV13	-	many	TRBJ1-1	TGTGCCAGCAGCCGCAAGCCGGGCGCAATGAACACTGAAGCTTTCTTT	CASSRKPGAMNTEAFF
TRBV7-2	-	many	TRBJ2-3	TGTGCCAGCAGCTTAGAAAGCACAGATACGCAGTATTTT	CASSLESTDTQYF
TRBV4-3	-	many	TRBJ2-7	TGCGCCAGCAGCCAGGAACGGGGTTACTCCTACGAGCAGTACTTC	CASSQERGYSYEQYF
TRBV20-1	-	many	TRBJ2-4	TGCAGTGCCCTCACCGTTTTGTCCCCTCGAATAGCCAAAAACATTCAGTACTTC	CSALTVLSPRIAKNIQYF
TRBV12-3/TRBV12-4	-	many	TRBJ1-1	TGTGCCAGCAGTCCACGGGGGGGGATTACTGAAGCTTTCTTT	CASSPRGGITEAFF
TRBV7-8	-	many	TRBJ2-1	TGTGCCAGCAGCTTAATTCGTGGAGGGGGGCTGGGCTACAATGAGCAGTTCTTC	CASSLIRGGGLGYNEQFF
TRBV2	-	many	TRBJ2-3	TGTGCCAGCAGTGAAGTAGTGTCCACAGATACGCAGTATTTT	CASSEVVSTDTQYF
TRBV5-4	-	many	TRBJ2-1	TGTGCCAGCAGCTTAGCACCAGGGGTGGGCGATGAGCAGTTCTTC	CASSLAPGVGDEQFF
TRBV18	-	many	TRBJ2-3	TGTGCCAGCTCACGGGACAGCACAGATACGCAGTATTTT	CASSRDSTDTQYF